This T cell receptor (beta chain) comes out of a study of blood T cell repertoires in COVID-19. The CDR3 totals 14 residues. V gave up 4 bases and J gave up 5 bases, with 14 bases separating them. The germline CDR1 and CDR2 sequences are MGHRA and YSYEKL. Only in-frame clones appear in the TCRdb table, and some are missing; sequencing was by immunoSEQ multiplex PCR. The table lists tens of thousands of clones, around 90% of them singletons, with around 28% in the top ten. Sequenced input: peripheral blood. The rearrangement uses TRBV4-1 and TRBJ1-1; a possible D gene is TRBD1 (6 bases). The receptor was isolated from a woman aged 70 to 79 with active COVID-19. The CDR3 loop is CASSLGRGGTEAFF. Here the CDR3 DNA reads TGCGCCAGCAGCCTAGGCAGGGGAGGGACTGAAGCTTTCTTT.